These T cell receptor beta chains were read from a single sample in a study of blood T cell repertoires in COVID-19. This table comes from immunoSEQ multiplex PCR, and its TCRdb copy is limited to in-frame clones, with some not included. The sample consists of approximately 120,000 clones, 75% to 90% of them appearing once. Sample: peripheral blood. The receptors come from a woman in her sixties with acute or convalescent COVID-19. Both conserved end residues are trimmed from each CDR3.

J gene | V gene | CDR3 protein
TRBJ2-1 | TRBV10-3 | AISKTSEPYNEQF
TRBJ2-7 | TRBV27 | ASSFRQGDEQY
TRBJ2-7 | TRBV5-1 | ASSLDRSLEQY
TRBJ2-2 | TRBV4-3 | ASSQAPGINTGELF
TRBJ1-1 | TRBV2 | ASSTARYTEAF
TRBJ1-5 | TRBV7-2 | ASSLRGAGQPQH
TRBJ1-1 | TRBV19 | ASSYRGTEAF
TRBJ2-1 | TRBV7-3 | ASSLRKGGGNEQF
TRBJ1-6 | TRBV2 | ASSGRDRTNSPLH
TRBJ2-5 | TRBV18 | ASSLTKETQY
TRBJ2-5 | TRBV28 | ASSLRGVEETQY
TRBJ1-1 | TRBV12-5 | ASGSPTRSGEIEAF
TRBJ2-2 | TRBV28 | ASTLTGDLAGELF
TRBJ1-3 | TRBV2 | ASRDRIFTDTIY
TRBJ1-1 | TRBV3-1/TRBV3-2 | ASSQTGAGTF
TRBJ1-6 | TRBV18 | ASSPRVSENSPLH
TRBJ1-2 | TRBV2 | ASSDSGQGATQGF